This T cell receptor beta chain appears in the sequencing data of a study of T cells in Graves' hyperthyroidism and ophthalmopathy. Turning to the study itself: It was at initial diagnosis, before any treatment, that peripheral blood was collected.

A NOSPECS grade of at least 4, a Clinical Activity Score of at least 3 and duration under 3 months were recorded in ophthalmopathy patients. Exclusion criteria comprised uncontrolled infection, other autoimmune disease, pregnancy or lactation. At least ten counts were recorded for this clonotype. Its antigen is unidentified. There were TCR beta CDR3 regions amplified from RNA transcripts. The primer set for the first-round RT-PCR of the TCR CDR3 was HTBI. From the multiplex PCR reads, TCRdb called clonotypes with MiXCR, one entry per CDR3 protein. The sample holds 40,000 to 65,000 distinct CDR3 sequences, less than 60% seen once. Study-wide results and caveats: Using 13 V-J features, a model discriminated ophthalmopathy from stable hyperthyroidism.

Sequenced input: blood. The receptor was derived from a woman aged 45 to 65 with Graves' ophthalmopathy.

CDR3 protein: CASSQSSGNTIYF. The DNA for the CDR3 is TGTGCCAGCAGCCAAAGCTCAGGAAACACCATATATTTT. This chain connects TRBV11-2 to TRBJ1-3, with D uncertain. The length of the CDR3 is 13 residues. Germline CDR1 SGHAT, CDR2 FQNNGV. V lost 5 bases and J 4 bases, leaving 9 bases between the germline ends.